This T cell receptor (beta chain) originates from a study of T cell repertoires in cytomegalovirus infection. Background on the study: Indicated by public TCR beta signatures were CMV infection and matching HLA type.

Study-level findings and limits: Carriage of CMV together with the relevant HLA was identifiable through cumulative public TCR beta family frequency. HLA-C-restricted CMV clonotypes gave the most frequent clonotype in two of eight donors.

CDR1 SGHVS and CDR2 FQNEAQ come from the germline V gene. The CDR3 sequence is 15 residues long. Trimming at V came to 3 bases and at J to 10 bases, leaving 14 bases not matched to a gene. TCRdb re-analysed the reads in MiXCR, keeping a single row per CDR3 protein. This sample has about 530,000 distinct CDR3 sequences; around a quarter occur once, and the top ten carry roughly 13%. In this sample, this clonotype turned up a few times. Its antigen is not known. This sequence joins TRBV7-8 and TRBJ1-1, with 7 bases fitting TRBD1. This TCR derives from a human donor in good health (CMV status not recorded). Some clones in this sample may be carry-over from other donors' samples. Material: PBMCs. The CDR3 region is CASSFSEKQGFGAFF. The DNA of the CDR3 is TGTGCCAGCAGCTTTTCAGAAAAACAGGGGTTCGGAGCTTTCTTT.